Sequencing of this T cell receptor (beta chain) was carried out in a study of HIV-infected children after antiretroviral therapy interruption. RNA-based 3' RACE libraries used unique molecular identifiers. TCRdb reprocessed the 3' RACE reads with MiXCR, giving one entry per CDR3 protein. This table has around 41,000 distinct CDR3 sequences, just over 6.5% appearing once. Trimming took 0 bases from V and 2 from J, leaving 13 bases between them. The length of the CDR3 is 16 residues. Germline CDR1 is SGHRS and CDR2 is YFSETQ. Treatment reported: PENTA 11 planned treatment interruption arm or continuous ART arm. Many counts were recorded for this clonotype.

This receptor was obtained from a pool of human donors with HIV. This chain connects TRBV5-1 to TRBJ2-3; tentative D call: TRBD2 (7 bases). This specimen consisted of CD45RA+ CD4+ T cells from PBMCs, pooled from several time points, obtained from a donor given antiretroviral therapy, either interrupted or continuous. The sample's subset: naive CD4+ CD45RA+ CD45RO- T cells. CDR3: CASSLVAGASTDTQYF. The DNA of the CDR3 is TGCGCCAGCAGCTTGGTCGCGGGGGCCTCCACAGATACGCAGTATTTT.